The clone carrying this T cell receptor (beta chain) has a single count. This record comes from a study of blood T cell repertoires in COVID-19. The data were produced by immunoSEQ multiplex PCR, yet TCRdb's version contains in-frame clones alone and is incomplete. The sample contains 130,000 to 150,000 clones, 85% to 90% of which appear only once. Germline lookup yields CDR1 MDHEN and CDR2 SYDVKM. Trimming removed 6 bases at V and 0 bases at J, with 12 bases between. The CDR3 is made up of 14 amino acids. The chain carries TRBV28 and TRBJ2-7; perhaps TRBD1 as D (6 bases). Sequencing was carried out using peripheral blood. The TCR was taken from a human donor in a cohort sampled during active COVID-19. The CDR3 loop is CASSWDTRSYEQYF. In nucleotides, the CDR3 is TGTGCCAGCAGCTGGGACACACGCTCCTACGAGCAGTACTTC.